This T cell receptor beta chain was observed in a study of Ad26.COV2.S vaccination and SARS-CoV-2 variants. As for the study in general: Among those in the COV1001 Ad26.COV2.S trial arm was the donor. Whole-study findings and limits: Spike-specific responses of CD8+ and CD4+ T cells were reported to display substantial breadth after vaccination.

Indicated treatment: about 20 received Ad26.COV2.S at low or high dose, single or two shots; about 5 received placebo; per-sample allocation not given. Material that was analyzed had been drawn on day 63 after the first vaccine or placebo injection. Boston provided a donor who was an adult aged 18-55 years. An Ad26 vector was used to express Wuhan-strain SARS-CoV-2 spike as the vaccine. The assay was immunoSEQ multiplex PCR, and TCRdb's table has in-frame clones only and misses some. The table has a few hundred thousand clones, approximately 88% seen once; the top ten hold 3.6%. Germline loops: CDR1 MDHEN, CDR2 SYDVKM. This CDR3 has 14 amino acids. The ends lost 4 bases at V and 5 bases at J; junction bases unmatched: 4. This clone was counted between two and nine times. The antigen is undetermined.

The genes are TRBV28 and TRBJ1-5; 8 bases map to TRBD1. This TCR was recovered from a person between 18 and 60 years old who received the Ad26.COV2.S COVID-19 vaccine or a placebo. Sequencing was performed on peripheral blood, taken in a trial of Ad26.COV2.S vaccine versus placebo. The CDR3 is CASSSTGDDQPQHF. The CDR3 bases are TGTGCCAGCAGTTCGACAGGGGATGATCAGCCCCAGCATTTT.